This record looks at one TCR beta chain sequence and its context. Caucasian adults living in Nashville, Tennessee, provided all samples. The V gene's germline CDR1 is GTSNPN and CDR2 SVGIG (reference sequence). The V segment lost 2 bases and the J segment 5 bases; nucleotides outside the gene matches: 10. The CDR3 has 15 residues. Profiled with immunoSEQ multiplex PCR; TCRdb holds only in-frame clones, not every one. Of about 1 million clones listed, about 74% are singletons. This sample was included in a study of shared clonotypes between healthy human individuals. The chain has TRBV30 and TRBJ2-7, with TRBD2 identical over 9 bases. The receptor was isolated from a man between 18 and 29 years old in good health. The source material was memory CD4+ T cells sorted from blood. This sample's subset: CD45RA-negative fraction. CDR3 residues: CAWSTGSGRRNEQYF. CDR3 DNA: TGTGCCTGGAGTACCGGTAGCGGGAGAAGGAACGAGCAGTACTTC.